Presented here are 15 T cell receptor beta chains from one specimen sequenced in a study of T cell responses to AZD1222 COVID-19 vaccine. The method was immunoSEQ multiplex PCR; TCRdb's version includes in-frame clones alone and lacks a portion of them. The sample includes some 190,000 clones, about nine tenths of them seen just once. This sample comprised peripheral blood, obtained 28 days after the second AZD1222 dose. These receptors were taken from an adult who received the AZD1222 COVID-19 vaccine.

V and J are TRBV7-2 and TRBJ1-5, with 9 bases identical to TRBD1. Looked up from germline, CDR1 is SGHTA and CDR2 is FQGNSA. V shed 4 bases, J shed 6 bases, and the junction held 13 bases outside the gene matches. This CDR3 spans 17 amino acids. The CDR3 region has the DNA TGTGCCAGCAGCTCAGCGGTCGGGACAGGGACTTTTCAGCCCCAGCATTTT. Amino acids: CASSSAVGTGTFQPQHF. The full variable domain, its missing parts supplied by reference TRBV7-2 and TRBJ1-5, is GAGVSQSPSNKVTEKGKDVELRCDPISGHTALYWYRQSLGQGLEFLIYFQGNSAPDKSGLPSDRFSAERTGGSVSTLTIQRTQQEDSAVYLCASSSAVGTGTFQPQHFGDGTRLSIL.

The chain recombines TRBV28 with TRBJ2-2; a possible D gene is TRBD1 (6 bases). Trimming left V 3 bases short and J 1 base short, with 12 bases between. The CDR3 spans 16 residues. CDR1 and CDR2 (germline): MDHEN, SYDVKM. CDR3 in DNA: TGTGCCAGCAGTTTTGTGGGGGCTGGGAACACCGGGGAGCTGTTTTTT. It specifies CASSFVGAGNTGELFF.

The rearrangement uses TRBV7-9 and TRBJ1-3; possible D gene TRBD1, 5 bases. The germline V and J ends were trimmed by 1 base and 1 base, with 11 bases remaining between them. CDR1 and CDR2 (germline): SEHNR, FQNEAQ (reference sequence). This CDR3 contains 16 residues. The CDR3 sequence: CASSLVSPGSGNTIYF. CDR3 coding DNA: TGTGCCAGCAGCTTAGTGTCGCCAGGGTCTGGAAACACCATATATTTT.

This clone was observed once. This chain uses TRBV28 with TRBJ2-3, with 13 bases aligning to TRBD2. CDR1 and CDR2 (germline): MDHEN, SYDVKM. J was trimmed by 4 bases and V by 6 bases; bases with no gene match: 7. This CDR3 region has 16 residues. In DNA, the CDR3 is TGTGCCAGCAGGGCTCTCACTAGCGGGAGGGCAGATACGCAGTATTTT. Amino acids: CASRALTSGRADTQYF.

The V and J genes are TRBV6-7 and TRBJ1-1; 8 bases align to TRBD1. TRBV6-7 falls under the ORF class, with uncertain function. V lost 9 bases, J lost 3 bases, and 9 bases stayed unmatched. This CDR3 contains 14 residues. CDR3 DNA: TGTGCCAGTCCCTCGACAGGGGTGCACACTGAAGCTTTCTTT. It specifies CASPSTGVHTEAFF.

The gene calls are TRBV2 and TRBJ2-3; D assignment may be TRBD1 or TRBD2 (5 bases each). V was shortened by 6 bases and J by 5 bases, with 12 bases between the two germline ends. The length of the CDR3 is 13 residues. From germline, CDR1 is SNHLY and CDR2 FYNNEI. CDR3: CASSQGAGDTQYF. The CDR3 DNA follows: TGTGCCAGCAGCCAAGGGGCGGGAGATACGCAGTATTTT.

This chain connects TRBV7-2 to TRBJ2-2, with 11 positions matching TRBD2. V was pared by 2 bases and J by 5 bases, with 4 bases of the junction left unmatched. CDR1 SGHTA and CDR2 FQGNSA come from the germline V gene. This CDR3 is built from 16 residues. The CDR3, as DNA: TGTGCCAGCAGCTTAACCGGGACTAGCGGAACCGGGGAGCTGTTTTTT. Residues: CASSLTGTSGTGELFF. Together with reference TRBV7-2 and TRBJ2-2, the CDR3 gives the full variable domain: GAGVSQSPSNKVTEKGKDVELRCDPISGHTALYWYRQSLGQGLEFLIYFQGNSAPDKSGLPSDRFSAERTGGSVSTLTIQRTQQEDSAVYLCASSLTGTSGTGELFFGEGSRLTVL.

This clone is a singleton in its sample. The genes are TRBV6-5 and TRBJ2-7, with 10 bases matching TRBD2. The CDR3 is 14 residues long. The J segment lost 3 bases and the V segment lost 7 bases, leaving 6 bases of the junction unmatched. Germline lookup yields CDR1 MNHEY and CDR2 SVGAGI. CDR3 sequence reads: CASTGLAVFYEQYF. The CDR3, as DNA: TGTGCCAGCACAGGACTAGCGGTATTCTACGAGCAGTACTTC.

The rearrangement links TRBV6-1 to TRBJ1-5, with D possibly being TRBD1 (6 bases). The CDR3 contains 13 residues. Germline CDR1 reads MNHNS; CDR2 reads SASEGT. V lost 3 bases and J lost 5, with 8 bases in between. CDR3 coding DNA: TGTGCCAGCAGTGATACAGGGTATCAGCCCCAGCATTTT. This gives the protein CASSDTGYQPQHF.

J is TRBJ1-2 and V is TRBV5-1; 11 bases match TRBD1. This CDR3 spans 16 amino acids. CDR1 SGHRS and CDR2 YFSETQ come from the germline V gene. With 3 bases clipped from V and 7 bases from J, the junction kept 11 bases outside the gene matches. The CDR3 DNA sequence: TGCGCCAGCAGCTCCGGGACAGGGGGGTTCGGCCTTGGCTACACCTTC. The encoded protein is CASSSGTGGFGLGYTF. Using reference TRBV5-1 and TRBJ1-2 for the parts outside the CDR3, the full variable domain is KAGVTQTPRYLIKTRGQQVTLSCSPISGHRSVSWYQQTPGQGLQFLFEYFSETQRNKGNFPGRFSGRQFSNSRSEMNVSTLELGDSALYLCASSSGTGGFGLGYTFGSGTRLTVV.

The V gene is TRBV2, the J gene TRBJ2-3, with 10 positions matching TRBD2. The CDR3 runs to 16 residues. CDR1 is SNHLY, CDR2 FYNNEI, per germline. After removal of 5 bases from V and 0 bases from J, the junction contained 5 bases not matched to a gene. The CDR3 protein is CASSPTAGGSTDTQYF. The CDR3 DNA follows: TGTGCCAGCAGTCCGACAGCGGGGGGGAGCACAGATACGCAGTATTTT.

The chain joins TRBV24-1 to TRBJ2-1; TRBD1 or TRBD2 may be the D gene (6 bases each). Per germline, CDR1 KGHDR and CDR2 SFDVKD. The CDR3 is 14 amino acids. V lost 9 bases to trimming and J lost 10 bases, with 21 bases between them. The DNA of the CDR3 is TGTGCCACCTCGCAAGCCGGGACAAGCGGGGAGCAGTTCTTC. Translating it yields CATSQAGTSGEQFF.

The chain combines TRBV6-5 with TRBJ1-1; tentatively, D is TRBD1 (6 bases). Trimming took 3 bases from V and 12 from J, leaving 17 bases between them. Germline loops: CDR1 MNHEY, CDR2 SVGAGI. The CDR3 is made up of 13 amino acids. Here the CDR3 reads CASSYGETGSSFF. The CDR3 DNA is TGTGCCAGCAGTTATGGGGAGACAGGCTCCTCTTTCTTT.

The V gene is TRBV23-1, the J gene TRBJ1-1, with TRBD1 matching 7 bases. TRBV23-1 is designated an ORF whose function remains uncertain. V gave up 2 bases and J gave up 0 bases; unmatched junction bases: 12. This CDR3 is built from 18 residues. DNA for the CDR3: TGCGCCAGCAGTCAACTAGGGGGCCCGGGACACATGAACACTGAAGCTTTCTTT. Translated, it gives CASSQLGGPGHMNTEAFF.

Written as DNA, the CDR3 is TGCGCCAGCAGTTACGGGACAGCCTACGAGCAGTACTTC. It codes for CASSYGTAYEQYF. The genes are TRBV5-1 and TRBJ2-7; 7 bases are shared with TRBD1. The germline gives CDR1 SGHRS, CDR2 YFSETQ. V lost 5 bases to trimming and J lost 2 bases; unmatched junction nucleotides: 4. The CDR3 runs 13 residues.